This T cell receptor (beta chain) was recorded in a study of beta chain features in type 1 diabetes. On the study more broadly: Cells sorted and examined across all samples totaled approximately 110 million.

V was trimmed by 5 bases and J by 1 base, leaving 12 bases between them. The CDR3 loop spans 14 amino acids. CDR1 is SEHNR and CDR2 is FQNEAQ in the germline V gene (reference sequence). Reverse transcribing all isolated RNA meant expressed TCRB transcripts were sequenced. The assay was immunoSEQ multiplex PCR, and TCRdb's table has in-frame clones only and misses some. Of about 450,000 clones in the sample, about 10% are singletons; the top ten hold more than 0.045%. Broader study findings: VDJ junctions from patients with type 1 diabetes contained fewer insertions and more deletions. When Type 1 diabetes patients were examined, their TCRB CDR3s proved moderately but significantly shorter in all four CD4+ subsets.

Regarding this clone: Its matching antigen is unknown.

This chain connects TRBV7-9 to TRBJ2-7; D possibly matches TRBD1 or TRBD2 (7 bases each). This sequence was found in a woman under 30 in good health. The sequenced material came from naive CD4+ T cells from blood. The DNA of the CDR3 is TGTGCCAGCAGCCCCCAGGGGGGGTCCTACGAGCAGTACGTC. It specifies CASSPQGGSYEQYV.